Sequencing of this T cell receptor beta chain was carried out in a study of cytomegalovirus exposure and HLA in healthy donors. Study-level background: Drawn from HLA-typed donors, 65 million to 100 million unique TCRs were held in an early data release.

Study-wide findings and caveats: Within a later analysis, the majority of CMV-associated TCR beta chains appeared HLA-restricted. TRBV6-2, TRBV6-3 and some other V segments were unresolvable in 87-base-pair reads.

CDR1 is SEHNR and CDR2 is FQNEAQ in the germline V gene (reference sequence). V lost 5 bases and J lost 3; bases outside the gene matches: 9. CDR3 size: 15 residues. A word on this clone: Its antigen is undetermined.

The study ran its PCR with 60 Vbeta and 13 Jbeta primers. Measured with immunoSEQ multiplex PCR; TCRdb has only the in-frame clones, and not every one. The top ten clones hold approximately 2% of a sample with 100,000 to 150,000 clones, around 80% of them seen once. This chain joins TRBV7-9 and TRBJ1-2, with 7 bases lining up with TRBD1. The sequence was collected from a man aged 50 or older in good health and CMV-seronegative. The sequencing sample was made of PBMCs. The CDR3 sequence is CASSTPDRVDYGYTF. The CDR3 DNA reads TGTGCCAGCAGCACACCTGACAGGGTGGACTATGGCTACACCTTC. Full variable domain (missing parts from reference TRBV7-9 and TRBJ1-2): DTGVSQNPRHKITKRGQNVTFRCDPISEHNRLYWYRQTLGQGPEFLTYFQNEAQLEKSRLLSDRFSAERPKGSFSTLEIQRTEQGDSAMYLCASSTPDRVDYGYTFGSGTRLTVV.